The present T cell receptor beta chain was sequenced within a study of cytomegalovirus exposure and HLA in healthy donors. Germline V gene lookup returns CDR1 MNHEY and CDR2 SMNVEV (reference sequence). This CDR3 spans 12 amino acids. Between the trimmed V and J ends, which lost 6 bases and 9 bases, there was a span of 15 bases. 13 Jbeta primers and 60 Vbeta primers were used for the PCR. Original handling: Later analysis identified 80 million to 85 million unique TCR beta chains, 9 million to 13 million shared. Repertoires were generated with immunoSEQ multiplex PCR, while TCRdb's copy carries only in-frame clones and drops some. D and trimming were read from the DNA, whereas the V and J calls and clone size are those reported in that table. The sample table includes 150,000 or so clones.

Sequenced: PBMCs. The TCR was taken from a man aged 18 to 29 in good health and CMV-seronegative. The genes are TRBV27 and TRBJ2-7, with D maybe TRBD2 (6 bases). The DNA of the CDR3 is TGTGCCAGCAGCTCCTTGGGGGGTCTGCAGTACTTC. Protein: CASSSLGGLQYF.